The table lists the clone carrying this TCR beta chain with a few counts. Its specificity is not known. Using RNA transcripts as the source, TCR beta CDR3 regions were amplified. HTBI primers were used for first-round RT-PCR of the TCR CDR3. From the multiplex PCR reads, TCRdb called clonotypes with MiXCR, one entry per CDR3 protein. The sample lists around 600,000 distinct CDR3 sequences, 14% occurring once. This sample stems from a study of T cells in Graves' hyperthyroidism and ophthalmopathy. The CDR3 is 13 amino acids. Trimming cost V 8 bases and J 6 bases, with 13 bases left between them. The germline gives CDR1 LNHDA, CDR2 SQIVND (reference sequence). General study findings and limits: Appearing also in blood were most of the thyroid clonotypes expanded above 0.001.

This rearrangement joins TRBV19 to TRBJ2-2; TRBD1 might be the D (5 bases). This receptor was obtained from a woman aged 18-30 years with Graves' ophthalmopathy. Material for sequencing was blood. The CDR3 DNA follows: TGTGCCAGTGCATTCAGGGCGTCCGGGGAGCTGTTTTTT. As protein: CASAFRASGELFF.